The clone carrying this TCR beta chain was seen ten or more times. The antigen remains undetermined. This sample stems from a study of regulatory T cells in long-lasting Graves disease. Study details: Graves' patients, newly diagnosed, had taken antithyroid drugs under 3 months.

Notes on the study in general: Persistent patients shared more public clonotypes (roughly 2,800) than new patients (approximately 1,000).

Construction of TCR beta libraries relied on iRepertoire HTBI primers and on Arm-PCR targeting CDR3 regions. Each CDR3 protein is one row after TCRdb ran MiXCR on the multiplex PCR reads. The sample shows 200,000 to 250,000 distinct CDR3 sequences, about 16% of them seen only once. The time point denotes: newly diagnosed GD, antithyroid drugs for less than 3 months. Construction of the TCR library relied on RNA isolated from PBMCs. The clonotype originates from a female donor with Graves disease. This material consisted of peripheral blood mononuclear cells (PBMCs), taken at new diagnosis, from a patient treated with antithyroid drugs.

The CDR3 DNA follows: TGTGCTAGTGGTTGGACAGGGGACCCCCAAGAGACCCAGTACTTC. This codes for CASGWTGDPQETQYF. The chain combines TRBV12-5 with TRBJ2-5; 9 bases fit TRBD1. The CDR3 length is 15 residues. Per germline, CDR1 LGHNT and CDR2 FRNRAP. V lost 4 bases to trimming and J lost 1 base; unmatched junction nucleotides: 4.